Below are 4 T cell receptor beta chains sequenced from a single sample in a study of blood T cell repertoires in COVID-19. Some clones are missing from TCRdb's copy, which holds only in-frame ones; the method was immunoSEQ multiplex PCR. The data contain 70,000 or so clones, roughly 72% of them singletons. The sample was peripheral blood. The origin of the receptors is a man between 60 and 75 years old with COVID-19, enrolled during active disease.

V is TRBV7-3 and J is TRBJ2-1; TRBD1 agrees at 7 bases. With V trimmed by 5 bases and J by 7 bases, 11 bases remained unmatched. CDR1 and CDR2 from the germline V gene are SGHTA and FQGTGA. The CDR3 is made up of 15 amino acids. The DNA for the CDR3 is TGTGCCAGCAGCCACACCGGGACAGAGAAGAATGAGCAGTTCTTC. As protein: CASSHTGTEKNEQFF. Full variable domain (rest looked up from reference TRBV7-3 and TRBJ2-1): GAGVSQTPSNKVTEKGKYVELRCDPISGHTALYWYRQSLGQGPEFLIYFQGTGAADDSGLPNDRFFAVRPEGSVSTLKIQRTERGDSAVYLCASSHTGTEKNEQFFGPGTRLTVL.

The V gene is TRBV29-1, the J gene TRBJ2-3; D might be TRBD1 (6 bases). Trimming removed 1 base at V and 0 bases at J, with 8 bases between. CDR1 SQVTM and CDR2 ANQGSEA come from the germline V gene. CDR3 length: 14 residues. CDR3 region: CSVEVDSSTDTQYF. The CDR3 DNA reads TGCAGCGTTGAAGTGGACAGTAGCACAGATACGCAGTATTTT.

This clone showed up just a few times. The rearrangement links TRBV6-5 to TRBJ2-7, with 11 bases lining up with TRBD1. This CDR3 spans 14 amino acids. Trimming at V came to 6 bases and at J to 0 bases, leaving 1 base not matched to a gene. CDR1 MNHEY and CDR2 SVGAGI come from the germline V gene. The CDR3 region has the DNA TGTGCCAGCAGGGGGACAGGGGGCTCCTACGAGCAGTACTTC. The encoded protein is CASRGTGGSYEQYF.

CDR3 nucleotides: TGTGCCAGCAGAGAGAGGGGGGGAGCTTTCTTT. Residues: CASRERGGAFF. This chain links TRBV2 with TRBJ1-1; tentatively, D is TRBD1 (6 bases). Deletions cut 6 bases from V and 10 bases from J, with 12 bases between. The germline CDR1 and CDR2 sequences are SNHLY and FYNNEI. The CDR3 runs 11 residues.